This T cell receptor (beta chain) was observed in a study of blood T cell repertoires in COVID-19. Across the whole study: T cells, B-cell-depleted T cells, or PBMCs supplied cDNA or gDNA.

Authors' processing steps: Nucleated cell number was recorded as an estimate derived from reference gene primer amplification. The assay was immunoSEQ multiplex PCR, and TCRdb's table has in-frame clones only and misses some. V, J and clone size are taken as reported in that table, and D and trimming were inferred from the DNA itself. Of around 200,000 clones in the sample, 86% are singletons; the top ten hold about 2%. The CDR3 runs 17 residues. V trimming: 6 bases; J trimming: 0 bases; junction bases outside the gene matches: 8. Germline V gene data show CDR1 as KGHSH and CDR2 as LQKENI. The TCR was taken from a woman aged 45 to 65 with acute or convalescent COVID-19. The sequenced sample consisted of peripheral blood. The chain combines TRBV18 with TRBJ2-2; TRBD2 agrees at 9 bases. Here the CDR3 reads CASSGWASGANTGELFF. The CDR3 coding sequence is TGTGCCAGCTCGGGATGGGCTAGCGGGGCGAACACCGGGGAGCTGTTTTTT.